This TCR beta chain was recorded in a study of blood T cell repertoires in COVID-19. Germline CDR1 SGHRS, CDR2 YFSETQ. With V trimmed by 0 bases and J by 6 bases, 6 bases remained unmatched. This CDR3 comprises 15 residues. The table came from immunoSEQ multiplex PCR; TCRdb's copy has only in-frame clones and leaves some out. Counted here are some 31,000 clones, over 90% occurring once; the ten biggest clones make up 4% to 6.5%. The clonotype originates from a human donor in a cohort sampled during active COVID-19. V and J are TRBV5-1 and TRBJ1-5; TRBD1 aligns across 7 bases. Sequencing was carried out using peripheral blood. CDR3 sequence reads: CASSLGTGPSQPQHF. The CDR3 coding sequence is TGCGCCAGCAGCTTGGGGACAGGACCGAGTCAGCCCCAGCATTTT.